The clone carrying this TCR beta chain was recorded a few times. The germline V gene has CDR1 SGHDN and CDR2 FVKESK. This CDR3 has 15 amino acids. With V trimmed by 1 base and J by 8 bases, 4 bases remained unmatched. This sample was taken from a study of blood T cells in healthy people across ages. No fewer than 5.5 micrograms of total RNA were isolated from every sample. Primers used in a second PCR of roughly 7 to 12 cycles were a sample-barcoded 5' primer and a J-beta primer mix. Every cDNA was tagged by a template-switch adaptor with 12 random nucleotides. Via MiXCR, TCRdb re-called the 5' RACE reads, giving one row per CDR3 protein. The sample holds hundreds of thousands of distinct CDR3 sequences, less than 25% seen once. This sample also belongs to another study, concerning T cells of mothers and their children. That work contributes: Healthy Caucasian mothers, a few in number, and their six children were the donors.

The material sequenced was blood. This sequence originates from a boy younger than 18 in good health. The chain employs TRBV14 and TRBJ1-6; TRBD1 matches 8 bases. The CDR3 loop is CASSQATGVDSPLHF. The DNA of the CDR3 is TGTGCCAGCAGCCAAGCGACAGGGGTTGATTCACCCCTCCACTTT.